These 8 T cell receptor beta chains share one sample of origin, sequenced in a study of low-dose radiotherapy and immunotherapy resistance in tumors. Gene-specific TRAV and TRBV primers were used for first-strand cDNA, covering alpha and beta chains. TCR amplification involved around 22 PCR cycles with a constant-region primer and V-primer adapter. TCRdb used MiXCR to reprocess the reads, holding one entry per CDR3 protein. The profile shows over 7,500 distinct CDR3 sequences, approximately 70% of them singletons. The source of these receptors is a human donor with advanced metastatic prostate, ovarian, gallbladder or colorectal cancer (not recorded which). This table probably holds off-target reads from a library built for another chain.

J is TRBJ2-2 and V is TRBV7-2; D is perhaps TRBD1 (6 bases). The CDR3 is 16 residues long. The germline gives CDR1 SGHTA, CDR2 FQGNSA. Deletions cut 5 bases from V and 4 bases from J, with 17 bases between. CDR3 bases: TGTGCCAGCAGCCCACAGGGAAATGTGGGCACCGGGGAGCTGTTTTTT. Residues: CASSPQGNVGTGELFF.

This clonotype showed up just once. The chain combines TRBV29-1 with TRBJ2-7; D may be TRBD2 (6 bases). V was shortened by 7 bases and J by 3 bases, with 16 bases between the two germline ends. From germline, CDR1 is SQVTM and CDR2 ANQGSEA. This CDR3 is built from 13 residues. For the CDR3, the DNA is TGCAGCGCAATGGGGGGACGGAACTACGAGCAGTACTTC. Translating gives CSAMGGRNYEQYF.

The chain couples TRBV6-1 to TRBJ2-2; no definite D call. Trimming stripped 10 bases from V and 6 bases from J, with 15 bases between. Germline CDR1 reads MNHNS; CDR2 reads SASEGT. The CDR3 has 13 residues. The DNA for the CDR3 is TGTGCCACCTCGACGGAGATGGCCGGGGAGCTGTTTTTT. Amino acid sequence: CATSTEMAGELFF.

The V and J genes are TRBV21-1 and TRBJ2-7. TRBV21-1 is a listed pseudogene. The CDR3 sequence is 10 residues long. CDR3 residues: CASSSYEQYF. The DNA of the CDR3 is TGTGCCAGCTCCTCCTACGAGCAGTACTTC.

The rearrangement joins TRBV27 to TRBJ1-2, with TRBD1 identical over 12 bases. The germline V gene has CDR1 MNHEY and CDR2 SMNVEV (reference sequence). V gave up 4 bases and J gave up 8 bases; unmatched junction bases: 8. The CDR3 sequence is 15 residues long. CDR3 amino acids: CASSSAGTGGKGYTF. DNA for the CDR3: TGTGCCAGCAGTTCCGCCGGGACAGGGGGCAAGGGCTACACCTTC.

The chain couples TRBV5-1 to TRBJ2-7; tentative D call: TRBD2 (7 bases). Trimming shortened V by 4 bases and J by 1 base, and 12 bases separated the two germline ends. Germline V CDR1 and CDR2: SGHRS, YFSETQ. The CDR3 runs to 14 residues. CDR3 DNA sequence: TGCGCCAGCAGCGGTCGGGGGGCATCCTACGAGCAGTACTTC. It specifies CASSGRGASYEQYF.

This chain uses TRBV10-2 with TRBJ2-7; 8 bases agree with TRBD1. V gave up 4 bases and J gave up 6 bases; unmatched junction bases: 11. In germline, CDR1 is WSHSY, CDR2 SAAADI. The CDR3 spans 15 residues. The CDR3 bases are TGCGCCAGCAGTGCGAAGCAGGGGGCAAGTGGCGAGCAGTACTTC. Encoded protein: CASSAKQGASGEQYF.

This chain uses TRBV19 with TRBJ2-1; TRBD2 matches 15 bases. With 5 bases clipped from V and 1 base from J, the junction kept 9 bases outside the gene matches. Germline V CDR1 and CDR2: LNHDA, SQIVND (reference sequence). The CDR3 has 19 amino acids. Here the CDR3 reads CASSLTGLAGGRSYNEQFF. The CDR3 DNA sequence: TGTGCCAGTAGTCTGACCGGACTAGCGGGGGGGAGATCCTACAATGAGCAGTTCTTC.